The sequence of this TCR beta chain was determined in a study of blood T cell repertoires in COVID-19. Overall study context: Spain, Italy and the United States supplied samples that represented acute and convalescent COVID-19. Sources were T cells, B-cell-depleted T cells, or PBMCs; the material itself was cDNA or gDNA.

As originally analysed: Nucleated cell number was recorded as an estimate derived from reference gene primer amplification. Sequencing was performed with immunoSEQ multiplex PCR; in TCRdb, only in-frame clones are kept and a portion is missing. For V, J and clone size, that table is used; D and trimming come from the DNA. This table has about 110,000 clones, roughly 83% appearing once. The germline V gene has CDR1 MNHNS and CDR2 SASEGT. Trimming removed 2 bases from V and 8 bases from J, with 15 bases in between. The length of the CDR3 is 15 residues. The TCR was taken from a human donor in a cohort sampled during active COVID-19. Sequencing was performed on peripheral blood. This chain joins TRBV6-1 and TRBJ1-4; possibly TRBD1 for D (6 bases). The CDR3: CASSEQGRGGEKLFF. For the CDR3, the DNA is TGTGCCAGCAGTGAACAGGGGAGGGGTGGGGAAAAACTGTTTTTT.